The 3 T cell receptor beta chains given below trace back to one sample, sequenced in a study of blood T cell repertoires in COVID-19. Here immunoSEQ multiplex PCR was the method, and the copy in TCRdb shows in-frame clones only, minus some. The sample has around 250,000 clones, about 87% seen once; the top ten hold around 0.87%. The specimen sequenced was PBMCs or T cells enriched from blood (not recorded which). The receptors shown here come from a man in his fifties who had been exposed to COVID-19.

This clone was detected once. The chain is built from TRBV18 and TRBJ2-1; 11 bases map to TRBD1. The germline V gene encodes CDR1 KGHSH and CDR2 LQKENI. The ends lost 1 base at V and 4 bases at J; junction bases unmatched: 3. The CDR3 consists of 16 residues. CDR3 DNA sequence: TGTGCCAGCTCACCACAGGGACAGGGGGAGTACAATGAGCAGTTCTTC. Amino acids: CASSPQGQGEYNEQFF. The variable domain in full, completed from reference TRBV18 and TRBJ2-1, reads NAGVMQNPRHLVRRRGQEARLRCSPMKGHSHVYWYRQLPEEGLKFMVYLQKENIIDESGMPKERFSAEFPKEGPSILRIQQVVRGDSAAYFCASSPQGQGEYNEQFFGPGTRLTVL.

This clone was observed a single time. The rearrangement uses TRBV19 and TRBJ2-5; D unresolved. The germline gives CDR1 LNHDA, CDR2 SQIVND (reference sequence). CDR3 length: 13 residues. V lost 6 bases, J lost 2 bases, and 10 bases lay in between. The CDR3 DNA sequence: TGTGCCAGTAGGGTTGGCAGGCAAGAGACCCAGTACTTC. Translated, it gives CASRVGRQETQYF.

The gene calls are TRBV7-9 and TRBJ2-3; TRBD2 might be the D (6 bases). The CDR3 extends over 16 amino acids. Germline values: CDR1 SEHNR, CDR2 FQNEAQ (reference sequence). Trimming pared 5 bases from V and 2 bases from J, leaving 17 bases between. As DNA, the CDR3 is TGTGCCAGCAGCGACGGGACTTCAAGCAACACAGATACGCAGTATTTT. Amino acids: CASSDGTSSNTDTQYF.